This T cell receptor beta chain was identified during a study of Tregs in tolerant kidney transplant recipients. The overall study: Related graft donors supplied nonmyeloablative bone marrow transplants, and mixed chimerism was transient. Findings and limits, study-wide: This study did not directly address biological reproducibility.

Sequencing used immunoSEQ multiplex PCR; TCRdb keeps in-frame clones, though not all of them. The sample consists of about 78,000 clones, under 95% of them appearing once. CDR1 is MNHEY and CDR2 is SVGAGI in the germline V gene. V shed 0 bases and J 2 bases; nucleotides not matched to a gene: 6. This CDR3 is built from 16 residues. Remarks on this clone: Its antigen is unidentified.

The clonotype was recovered from a human donor who received a combined kidney and bone marrow transplant. Sequenced here: Tregs from blood, sampled before the transplant. The V and J genes are TRBV6-5 and TRBJ2-5; 7 positions match TRBD2. The CDR3 loop is CASSYSSSGRQETQYF. The CDR3 coding sequence is TGTGCCAGCAGTTACTCGTCTAGCGGTCGACAAGAGACCCAGTACTTC.